This T cell receptor beta chain was recorded in a study of T-cell memory formation after mild COVID-19. TCRdb analysed the 5' RACE reads with MiXCR anew, one entry per CDR3 protein. The sample includes approximately 340,000 distinct CDR3 sequences, about an eighth of them seen just once. This clonotype was observed a few times. CDR1 and CDR2 (germline): MNHEY, SVGAGI. This CDR3 comprises 14 residues. The V end was cut by 7 bases, the J end by 6 bases, with 17 bases between. The sequenced sample consisted of PBMCs or a T cell subset sorted from them (not recorded which). This clonotype was obtained from a man aged 18 to 30 who had mild COVID-19 (a few samples of this study predate the infection). Cell type and time point are not known. The chain has TRBV6-5 and TRBJ2-3; D might be TRBD2 (6 bases). The CDR3, as DNA: TGTGCCAGCAAGAAGGGCGGGGACGACGATACGCAGTATTTT. Its translation: CASKKGGDDDTQYF.